Below are 28 T cell receptor beta chains sequenced from a single sample in a study of T cell responses to AZD1222 COVID-19 vaccine. Profiled with immunoSEQ multiplex PCR; TCRdb holds only in-frame clones, not every one. The data show 150,000 to 200,000 clones, about 86% seen once. The sequences come from peripheral blood, collected 28 days after the second AZD1222 dose. The origin of the receptors is an adult who received the AZD1222 COVID-19 vaccine.

This clone showed up just once. The V and J genes are TRBV11-3 and TRBJ2-7; 8 nucleotides line up with TRBD1. The CDR3 runs 13 residues. With V trimmed by 5 bases and J by 6 bases, 6 bases remained unmatched. CDR1 and CDR2 (germline): SGHNT, YENEEA. DNA for the CDR3: TGTGCCAGCAGCGACAGGGGAGATGGCGAGCAGTACTTC. Its protein is CASSDRGDGEQYF.

This chain's CDR3 is CASRPGLADNEQFF. The DNA for the CDR3 is TGTGCCAGCAGACCGGGACTAGCGGACAATGAGCAGTTCTTC. This sequence joins TRBV28 and TRBJ2-1; TRBD2 matches at 11 bases. The V gene's germline CDR1 is MDHEN and CDR2 SYDVKM. The V and J ends lost 6 bases and 5 bases, in that order; junction bases with no gene match: 3. This CDR3 spans 14 amino acids.

V usage is TRBV29-1 and J usage is TRBJ1-2; a weak D match, TRBD1 (6 bases). CDR3 length: 16 residues. CDR1 and CDR2 (germline): SQVTM, ANQGSEA. Trimming left V 5 bases short and J 6 bases short, with 25 bases between. CDR3 residues: CSVQKGVGRGDDGYTF. CDR3 nucleotides: TGCAGCGTTCAGAAGGGGGTAGGGAGGGGTGATGATGGCTACACCTTC.

The chain joins TRBV7-9 to TRBJ2-3; D is ambiguous. Germline V CDR1 and CDR2: SEHNR, FQNEAQ (reference sequence). CDR3 length: 11 residues. V dropped 3 bases and J dropped 7 bases, with 5 bases sitting between them. The CDR3 is CASSFDHTQYF. The CDR3 DNA reads TGTGCCAGCAGCTTTGACCATACGCAGTATTTT.

The chain carries TRBV6-2 or TRBV6-3 and TRBJ1-5; D unclear. The CDR3 length is 14 residues. The germline V gene has CDR1 MNHEY and CDR2 SVGEGT. Trimming left V 0 bases short and J 9 bases short, with 12 bases between. Here the CDR3 DNA reads TGTGCCAGCAGTTACTCGAACCAAGGGAGGCCCCAGCATTTT. Translation gives CASSYSNQGRPQHF.

This chain connects TRBV5-1 to TRBJ2-3; D is possibly TRBD1 (6 bases). The CDR3 sequence is 15 residues long. The germline gives CDR1 SGHRS, CDR2 YFSETQ. V was clipped by 3 bases and J by 3 bases, with 14 bases between them. The CDR3 nucleotides are TGCGCCAGCAGCTCGCCCAAGGGGGAAACAGATACGCAGTATTTT. Its protein product is CASSSPKGETDTQYF.

This rearrangement joins TRBV28 to TRBJ2-7; possibly TRBD2 for D (5 bases). V lost 5 bases, J lost 6 bases, and 17 bases lay in between. The CDR3 is 14 residues long. Germline V gene lookup returns CDR1 MDHEN and CDR2 SYDVKM. The CDR3 region has the DNA TGTGCCAGCAGTATTAGCGACCACCGTTCCGAGCAGTACTTC. It is translated as CASSISDHRSEQYF.

The chain joins TRBV19 to TRBJ1-6; 7 nucleotides match TRBD1. With 4 bases clipped from V and 10 bases from J, the junction kept 4 bases outside the gene matches. Germline V lookup: CDR1 LNHDA, CDR2 SQIVND (reference sequence). The CDR3 loop spans 13 amino acids. CDR3: CASSRQGQSPLHF. CDR3 sequence (DNA): TGTGCCAGTAGTAGACAGGGTCAATCACCCCTCCACTTT.

CDR3 amino acids: CASREDSSYNSPLHF. DNA of the CDR3: TGTGCCAGCAGGGAGGACAGCTCCTATAATTCACCCCTCCACTTT. The chain combines TRBV9 with TRBJ1-6, with D possibly being TRBD1 (6 bases). The CDR3 contains 15 residues. CDR1 is SGDLS, CDR2 YYNGEE, per germline. The V end lost 5 bases, the J end lost 0 bases, and 9 bases lay between the germline ends.

In this sample, this clone turned up a few times. The chain couples TRBV7-2 to TRBJ1-4, with D uncertain. The CDR3 runs 14 residues. Germline V lookup: CDR1 SGHTA, CDR2 FQGNSA. V gave up 7 bases and J gave up 6 bases, with 15 bases separating them. CDR3 coding DNA: TGTGCCAGCACGGAACCCCCTGGGGATGAAAAACTGTTTTTT. This gives the protein CASTEPPGDEKLFF.

The chain uses TRBV9 and TRBJ1-2; tentatively, D is TRBD1 (6 bases). CDR3 length: 14 residues. Deletions cut 3 bases from V and 1 base from J, with 10 bases between. Germline lookup yields CDR1 SGDLS and CDR2 YYNGEE. CDR3 loop: CASSGGGSNYGYTF. Written as DNA, the CDR3 is TGTGCCAGCAGCGGTGGGGGCAGTAACTATGGCTACACCTTC.

This rearrangement joins TRBV7-2 to TRBJ1-1, with a weak D call TRBD1 (5 bases). Trimming stripped 5 bases from V and 4 bases from J, with 17 bases between. The germline V gene has CDR1 SGHTA and CDR2 FQGNSA. The CDR3 covers 15 residues. This CDR3 reads CASSQLGRGGTEAFF. The DNA of the CDR3 is TGTGCCAGCAGCCAACTGGGGAGGGGTGGCACTGAAGCTTTCTTT.

This rearrangement joins TRBV5-1 to TRBJ1-2; 7 bases line up with TRBD1. The CDR3 loop spans 14 amino acids. Germline V gene data show CDR1 as SGHRS and CDR2 as YFSETQ. Germline trimming cut 1 base from V and 7 bases from J; bases unmatched to any gene: 7. CDR3 in DNA: TGCGCCAGCAGCTTGACAGGGGACATCGGTGGCTACACCTTC. Encoded protein: CASSLTGDIGGYTF.

This sequence joins TRBV5-1 and TRBJ1-6, with D perhaps TRBD1 (5 bases). The CDR3 runs 16 residues. With 4 bases removed from V and 7 bases from J, the gap between germline ends came to 18 bases. The germline V gene encodes CDR1 SGHRS and CDR2 YFSETQ. The CDR3 is CASSLSPGTINSPLHF. The CDR3 DNA reads TGCGCCAGCAGCCTATCACCAGGGACCATCAATTCACCCCTCCACTTT.

The V call is TRBV9, the J call TRBJ2-1; the D gene is possibly TRBD2 (7 bases). The CDR3 loop spans 16 amino acids. Germline loops: CDR1 SGDLS, CDR2 YYNGEE. Trimming removed 0 bases from V and 4 bases from J, with 14 bases in between. CDR3 protein: CASSVAPGGGYNEQFF. The CDR3 DNA reads TGTGCCAGCAGCGTAGCTCCGGGGGGCGGTTACAATGAGCAGTTCTTC.

CDR3 nucleotide sequence: TGTGCCAGCAGCGACCGGGACAGGGGTAAATTCTACGAGCAGTACTTC. Protein sequence: CASSDRDRGKFYEQYF. This chain connects TRBV11-1 to TRBJ2-7, with TRBD1 identical over 10 bases. Trimming took 5 bases from V and 3 from J; bases not matched to a gene: 10. This CDR3 region has 16 residues. Germline loops: CDR1 SGHAT, CDR2 FQDESV (reference sequence).

The gene calls are TRBV5-6 and TRBJ1-4, with 9 bases identical to TRBD1. The CDR3 totals 15 residues. Looked up from germline, CDR1 is SGHDT and CDR2 is YYEEEE. The junction had 2 bases not matched to a gene; V was cut back by 1 base and J by 4 bases. This chain's CDR3 is CASSLTTGGNEKLFF. As DNA, the CDR3 is TGTGCCAGCAGCTTGACGACAGGGGGTAATGAAAAACTGTTTTTT.

The chain is built from TRBV6-6 and TRBJ1-1; D might be TRBD1 (6 bases). V was cut by 3 bases and J by 5 bases, with 13 bases left in between. This CDR3 contains 14 residues. The germline V gene encodes CDR1 MNHNY and CDR2 SVGAGI (reference sequence). CDR3 in amino acids: CASSYRGDRTEAFF. The DNA of the CDR3 is TGTGCCAGCAGTTATAGGGGGGATCGGACTGAAGCTTTCTTT.

This chain connects TRBV27 to TRBJ2-7; D ambiguous. The CDR3 runs to 13 residues. Looked up from germline, CDR1 is MNHEY and CDR2 is SMNVEV (reference sequence). V was trimmed by 2 bases and J by 6 bases, leaving 11 bases between them. The CDR3 nucleotides are TGTGCCAGCAGTTTAGTCTCATGGGGCGAGCAGTACTTC. Translation gives CASSLVSWGEQYF.

The CDR3 DNA sequence: TGTGCCAGCAGGTCAGGGGGGGTTTCCTACAATGAGCAGTTCTTC. It codes for CASRSGGVSYNEQFF. This rearrangement joins TRBV27 to TRBJ2-1; perhaps D is TRBD1 or TRBD2 (7 bases each). Germline V gene lookup returns CDR1 MNHEY and CDR2 SMNVEV (reference sequence). The CDR3 totals 15 residues. The V and J ends lost 6 bases and 1 base respectively, with 13 bases between them.

This clone is a singleton in its sample. The chain is built from TRBV19 and TRBJ1-3; D call uncertain. The CDR3 is made up of 17 amino acids. The V end lost 3 bases, the J end lost 0 bases, and 15 bases lay between the germline ends. Per the germline V gene, CDR1 is LNHDA and CDR2 is SQIVND (reference sequence). CDR3: CASSIFTDGPSGNTIYF. Written as DNA, the CDR3 is TGTGCCAGTAGTATTTTTACAGACGGGCCCTCTGGAAACACCATATATTTT.

The chain is built from TRBV14 and TRBJ1-1; 7 bases line up with TRBD1. Germline V gives CDR1 SGHDN, CDR2 FVKESK. This CDR3 contains 16 residues. V lost 3 bases and J lost 1; bases outside the gene matches: 8. CDR3 coding DNA: TGTGCCAGCAGCCAGAGGAGCAGGGGGTGGAACACTGAAGCTTTCTTT. This gives the protein CASSQRSRGWNTEAFF.

The chain employs TRBV6-5 and TRBJ1-1; perhaps TRBD1 as D (6 bases). V was cut by 5 bases and J by 3 bases, with 13 bases left in between. Germline V gene sequence: CDR1 MNHEY, CDR2 SVGAGI. CDR3 length: 14 residues. DNA of the CDR3: TGTGCCAGCAGTCGGACAAGGGGGGACACTGAAGCTTTCTTT. Protein: CASSRTRGDTEAFF.

Here the CDR3 reads CASSLAGHNQPQHF. In DNA, the CDR3 is TGTGCCAGCAGCTTGGCAGGGCACAATCAGCCCCAGCATTTT. The chain carries TRBV5-8 and TRBJ1-5; D is perhaps TRBD1 (5 bases). The CDR3 length is 14 residues. Germline V CDR1 and CDR2: SGHTS, YDEGEE. Trimming removed 0 bases from V and 3 bases from J, with 7 bases in between.

This clone has only one observation. The chain is built from TRBV7-9 and TRBJ1-5, with D hard to call. The germline CDR1 and CDR2 sequences are SEHNR and FQNEAQ (reference sequence). This CDR3 comprises 12 residues. Trimming shortened V by 1 base and J by 6 bases, and 4 bases separated the two germline ends. For the CDR3, the DNA is TGTGCCAGCAGCTTAGGGGGTCAGCCCCAGCATTTT. Its translation: CASSLGGQPQHF.

This clone was picked up one time. The V and J genes are TRBV9 and TRBJ1-1; maybe TRBD1 (6 bases). V lost 5 bases to trimming and J lost 1 base, with 15 bases between them. The CDR3 length is 15 residues. Germline V gives CDR1 SGDLS, CDR2 YYNGEE. In nucleotides, the CDR3 is TGTGCCAGCAGTCAGGGGACATTGGGGAACACTGAAGCTTTCTTT. Residues: CASSQGTLGNTEAFF.

The J gene is TRBJ1-5, the V gene TRBV19, with 7 bases that match TRBD1. This CDR3 spans 13 amino acids. Germline lookup yields CDR1 LNHDA and CDR2 SQIVND (reference sequence). V shed 9 bases and J 2 bases; nucleotides not matched to a gene: 4. The CDR3 DNA follows: TGTGCCAGCGACAGGGTCGGCAATCAGCCCCAGCATTTT. Protein sequence: CASDRVGNQPQHF.

The rearrangement uses TRBV5-1 and TRBJ1-1, with 8 bases lining up with TRBD1. The CDR3 loop spans 15 amino acids. V was clipped by 3 bases and J by 6 bases; unmatched bases: 10. Germline lookup yields CDR1 SGHRS and CDR2 YFSETQ. CDR3: CASSSRTGRTAEAFF. Here the CDR3 DNA reads TGCGCCAGCAGCTCAAGGACAGGGAGGACGGCTGAAGCTTTCTTT.